A single sample gave rise to the 29 T cell receptor beta chains below, sequenced in a study of T cell responses to AZD1222 COVID-19 vaccine. Repertoires were generated with immunoSEQ multiplex PCR, while TCRdb's copy carries only in-frame clones and drops some. This sample carries some 150,000 clones, about 92% of them seen once, and the ten largest clones take approximately 0.88%. Source: peripheral blood, taken on day 0 of AZD1222 vaccination. The receptor set was obtained from an adult in good health.

This clone has just a few counts. This rearrangement joins TRBV10-3 to TRBJ1-2, with D uncertain. The germline gives CDR1 ENHRY, CDR2 SYGVKD. CDR3 size: 15 residues. Trimming left V 0 bases short and J 4 bases short, with 12 bases between. DNA of the CDR3: TGTGCCATCAGTGAGTCTTGGCAGATCGGCTATGGCTACACCTTC. It translates to CAISESWQIGYGYTF.

The genes are TRBV6-5 and TRBJ2-5; 7 nucleotides agree with TRBD2. The CDR3 extends over 15 amino acids. The germline V gene encodes CDR1 MNHEY and CDR2 SVGAGI. J was trimmed by 9 bases and V by 7 bases; bases with no gene match: 17. This CDR3 is CASTPLGGENYAQYF. The CDR3 DNA is TGTGCCAGCACTCCTCTGGGAGGGGAGAATTATGCCCAGTACTTC.

V gene TRBV27 combines with J gene TRBJ1-6; a possible D gene is TRBD1 (5 bases). The length of the CDR3 is 14 residues. From germline, CDR1 is MNHEY and CDR2 SMNVEV (reference sequence). Between the trimmed V and J ends, which lost 4 bases and 8 bases, there was a span of 12 bases. CDR3 sequence: CASSYGQGDSPLHF. CDR3 nucleotides: TGTGCCAGCAGTTACGGGCAAGGGGATTCACCCCTCCACTTT.

This clone has a handful of counts. The rearrangement joins TRBV2 to TRBJ1-1; TRBD1 aligns across 12 bases. This CDR3 has 18 amino acids. The J segment lost 2 bases and the V segment lost 6 bases, leaving 13 bases of the junction unmatched. From germline, CDR1 is SNHLY and CDR2 FYNNEI. In nucleotides, the CDR3 is TGTGCCAGCAGCGCACCGGGACAGGGGGCGCCGGTAAACACTGAAGCTTTCTTT. Encoded protein: CASSAPGQGAPVNTEAFF.

The V and J genes are TRBV2 and TRBJ1-2; 12 nucleotides line up with TRBD1. Trimming removed 4 bases from V and 7 bases from J; junction bases left unmatched: 4. The CDR3 length is 14 residues. From germline, CDR1 is SNHLY and CDR2 FYNNEI. The CDR3 sequence is CASSGGQGAGGYTF. The CDR3 DNA sequence: TGTGCCAGCAGTGGGGGACAGGGGGCCGGTGGCTACACCTTC.

The chain joins TRBV7-9 to TRBJ1-2; possibly TRBD1 for D (6 bases). This CDR3 has 16 residues. Trimming took off 0 bases at V and 6 bases at J, with 17 bases between the two ends. Germline lookup yields CDR1 SEHNR and CDR2 FQNEAQ (reference sequence). This CDR3 reads CASSLALRGGPDGYTF. The CDR3 DNA sequence: TGTGCCAGCAGCTTAGCGCTGCGGGGGGGCCCTGATGGCTACACCTTC.

The chain is built from TRBV11-3 and TRBJ2-5; TRBD2 matches 8 bases. This CDR3 comprises 17 residues. Unmatched junction bases numbered 14, after V lost 3 bases and J lost 5 bases. The germline CDR1 and CDR2 sequences are SGHNT and YENEEA. The CDR3 DNA reads TGTGCCAGCAGCTTGGGAGAATATGGGACTAGAGGGGAGACCCAGTACTTC. Its protein is CASSLGEYGTRGETQYF.

The chain couples TRBV9 to TRBJ2-7, with D tentatively TRBD1 (5 bases). Germline assignment: CDR1 SGDLS and CDR2 YYNGEE. The V gene lost 3 bases and the J gene lost 4 bases, with 14 bases spanning the gap. The CDR3 spans 14 residues. The CDR3 loop reads CASSEQEYRYEQYF. In DNA form, the CDR3 reads TGTGCCAGCAGCGAACAAGAGTACAGGTACGAGCAGTACTTC.

The gene calls are TRBV5-1 and TRBJ1-2, with 7 bases that match TRBD1. V dropped 4 bases and J dropped 4; count of bases not matched to a gene: 10. The CDR3 consists of 15 residues. Germline assignment: CDR1 SGHRS and CDR2 YFSETQ. The CDR3 loop is CASSNRDSLSYGYTF. The DNA for the CDR3 is TGCGCCAGCAGCAACCGGGACAGCCTCAGCTATGGCTACACCTTC.

The chain combines TRBV6-1 with TRBJ1-4, with D perhaps matching TRBD1 (5 bases). Trimming shortened V by 3 bases and J by 7 bases, and 12 bases separated the two germline ends. The germline V gene encodes CDR1 MNHNS and CDR2 SASEGT. CDR3 length: 14 amino acids. In DNA, the CDR3 is TGTGCCAGCAGTGAGGCGCAGGGCAGTGAAAAACTGTTTTTT. Residues: CASSEAQGSEKLFF.

This rearrangement joins TRBV3-1 (or the pseudogene TRBV3-2) to TRBJ2-3, with D unresolved. There are 14 residues in the CDR3. Germline CDR1 LGHDT, CDR2 YNNKEL (reference sequence). The V end lost 1 base, the J end lost 5 bases, and 10 bases lay between the germline ends. The CDR3 sequence: CASSQVAPRDTQYF. CDR3 nucleotide sequence: TGTGCCAGCAGCCAAGTTGCCCCTAGAGATACGCAGTATTTT.

This clone was seen only once. The V call is TRBV5-1, the J call TRBJ2-7; D gene uncertain. CDR1 is SGHRS and CDR2 is YFSETQ in the germline V gene. There are 12 residues in the CDR3. V was cut by 2 bases and J by 2 bases, with 5 bases left in between. DNA of the CDR3: TGCGCCAGCAGCTTAGATACCTACGAGCAGTACTTC. It encodes CASSLDTYEQYF.

The chain couples TRBV2 to TRBJ1-2; D gene ambiguous. Germline CDR1 reads SNHLY; CDR2 reads FYNNEI. Trimming removed 1 base at V and 3 bases at J, with 9 bases between. The CDR3 is made up of 14 amino acids. CDR3: CASSEVMGDYGYTF. The CDR3 nucleotides are TGTGCCAGCAGTGAAGTCATGGGTGACTATGGCTACACCTTC. The complete variable domain, with remaining parts taken from reference TRBV2 and TRBJ1-2, reads EPEVTQTPSHQVTQMGQEVILRCVPISNHLYFYWYRQILGQKVEFLVSFYNNEISEKSEIFDDQFSVERPDGSNFTLKIRSTKLEDSAMYFCASSEVMGDYGYTFGSGTRLTVV.

The J gene is TRBJ2-6, the V gene TRBV5-1; tentative D call: TRBD2 (5 bases). The CDR3 totals 16 residues. The germline CDR1 and CDR2 sequences are SGHRS and YFSETQ. The V end was cut by 0 bases, the J end by 1 base, with 8 bases between. The CDR3 sequence: CASSLDPGSGANVLTF. In DNA, the CDR3 is TGCGCCAGCAGCTTGGATCCGGGATCTGGGGCCAACGTCCTGACTTTC.

The chain uses TRBV18 and TRBJ1-6; D is uncertain. The CDR3 has 15 residues. The V end lost 2 bases, the J end lost 0 bases, and 5 bases lay between the germline ends. CDR1 is KGHSH and CDR2 is LQKENI in the germline V gene. CDR3 coding DNA: TGTGCCAGCTCACCAAGGAGCTCCTATAATTCACCCCTCCACTTT. It yields the protein CASSPRSSYNSPLHF. Based on the CDR3 plus reference TRBV18 and TRBJ1-6, the full variable domain is NAGVMQNPRHLVRRRGQEARLRCSPMKGHSHVYWYRQLPEEGLKFMVYLQKENIIDESGMPKERFSAEFPKEGPSILRIQQVVRGDSAAYFCASSPRSSYNSPLHFGNGTRLTVT.

This clone occurred once. Here the CDR3 DNA reads TGTGCCAGCAGTTTTGGGCTCGGGGAGCTGTTTTTT. Amino acid sequence: CASSFGLGELFF. The chain links TRBV12-3 or TRBV12-4 to TRBJ2-2, with D unclear. The V end lost 3 bases, the J end lost 7 bases, and 6 bases lay between the germline ends. The CDR3 has 12 residues.

J is TRBJ2-1 and V is TRBV4-3; 15 positions agree with TRBD2. Germline loops: CDR1 LGHNA, CDR2 YSLEER. The CDR3 loop spans 18 amino acids. The ends lost 4 bases at V and 4 bases at J; junction bases unmatched: 8. CDR3 residues: CASSPGLAGGPGYNEQFF. DNA for the CDR3: TGCGCCAGCAGCCCCGGACTAGCGGGGGGGCCAGGGTACAATGAGCAGTTCTTC.

This chain uses TRBV5-4 with TRBJ2-2; tentatively, D is TRBD1 (5 bases). The V gene's germline CDR1 is SGHNT and CDR2 YYREEE (reference sequence). The ends were cut back, 5 bases at V and 5 bases at J, with 16 bases in the middle. The CDR3 sequence is 15 residues long. CDR3 sequence reads: CASSLQTDTTGELFF. CDR3 nucleotide sequence: TGTGCCAGCAGTCTCCAGACAGATACGACCGGGGAGCTGTTTTTT.

The chain has TRBV4-1 and TRBJ1-2; a weak D match, TRBD1 (5 bases). The CDR3 spans 16 residues. V lost 1 base and J 6 bases, leaving 18 bases between the germline ends. From germline, CDR1 is MGHRA and CDR2 YSYEKL. The CDR3 sequence is CASSQAAGRINNGYTF. In DNA, the CDR3 is TGCGCCAGCAGCCAAGCTGCGGGACGTATAAATAATGGCTACACCTTC.

The chain combines TRBV5-1 with TRBJ2-3; TRBD2 aligns across 10 bases. The CDR3 runs 15 residues. Germline CDR1 is SGHRS and CDR2 is YFSETQ. V shed 3 bases, J shed 5 bases, and the junction held 6 bases outside the gene matches. The CDR3 nucleotides read TGCGCCAGCAGCTCCAAAACTAGCGGGGAAGATACGCAGTATTTT. Its protein is CASSSKTSGEDTQYF.

This chain uses TRBV4-1 with TRBJ2-3; 9 bases line up with TRBD2. The CDR3 runs to 18 residues. CDR1 is MGHRA and CDR2 is YSYEKL in the germline V gene. The V and J ends lost 4 bases and 2 bases, in that order; junction bases with no gene match: 13. CDR3 sequence (DNA): TGCGCCAGCAGCCCCGGTCGAGCGGGGGGTACAACCACAGATACGCAGTATTTT. This encodes CASSPGRAGGTTTDTQYF.

This clone has just one count. The genes are TRBV6-5 and TRBJ1-1; no definite D call. V was shortened by 7 bases and J by 3 bases, with 3 bases between the two germline ends. Germline lookup yields CDR1 MNHEY and CDR2 SVGAGI. The CDR3 loop spans 10 amino acids. CDR3 bases: TGTGCCAGCAAGTACACTGAAGCTTTCTTT. This gives the protein CASKYTEAFF.

V usage is TRBV9 and J usage is TRBJ1-3; D remains ambiguous. Looked up from germline, CDR1 is SGDLS and CDR2 is YYNGEE. V lost 0 bases and J lost 0, with 13 bases in between. The CDR3 is 17 residues long. CDR3 DNA: TGTGCCAGCAGCGTAGGAGGGCAGTTCAGCTCTGGAAACACCATATATTTT. Translating it yields CASSVGGQFSSGNTIYF.

The chain employs TRBV7-3 and TRBJ1-1, with 9 bases lining up with TRBD1. This CDR3 has 17 amino acids. Germline assignment: CDR1 SGHTA and CDR2 FQGTGA. V lost 5 bases, J lost 3 bases, and 13 bases stayed unmatched. CDR3 residues: CASSLRGQGRRDTEAFF. As DNA, the CDR3 is TGTGCCAGCAGCCTCCGGGGACAGGGCAGGCGAGACACTGAAGCTTTCTTT.

The V gene is TRBV6-6, the J gene TRBJ1-2; 12 bases line up with TRBD1. CDR3 size: 16 residues. V lost 2 bases, J lost 5 bases, and 6 bases stayed unmatched. Per germline, CDR1 MNHNY and CDR2 SVGAGI (reference sequence). The chain's CDR3 is CASSYTGTGGGYGYTF. The CDR3, as DNA: TGTGCCAGCAGTTACACGGGGACAGGGGGCGGATATGGCTACACCTTC.

The V and J genes are TRBV11-2 and TRBJ1-2; TRBD1 is a possible D gene (5 bases). The CDR3 runs 15 residues. The germline CDR1 and CDR2 sequences are SGHAT and FQNNGV. V was clipped by 0 bases and J by 3 bases, with 11 bases between them. The CDR3 sequence: CASSLDGQGDYGYTF. DNA for the CDR3: TGTGCCAGCAGCTTAGATGGGCAGGGCGACTATGGCTACACCTTC.

The chain carries TRBV9 and TRBJ2-5, with 9 bases that match TRBD2. Looked up from germline, CDR1 is SGDLS and CDR2 is YYNGEE. The J segment lost 11 bases and the V segment lost 0 bases, leaving 11 bases of the junction unmatched. The CDR3 consists of 15 residues. The CDR3 sequence is CASSVAPSGITLQYF. In DNA form, the CDR3 reads TGTGCCAGCAGCGTAGCTCCTAGCGGGATTACGCTACAGTACTTC.

V is TRBV10-3 and J is TRBJ1-2, with a weak D call TRBD1 (6 bases). CDR1 ENHRY and CDR2 SYGVKD come from the germline V gene. V was clipped by 4 bases and J by 4 bases, with 10 bases between them. The CDR3 covers 13 residues. The CDR3 here is CAISAGATYGYTF. CDR3 coding DNA: TGTGCCATCAGTGCGGGGGCCACCTATGGCTACACCTTC.

This chain uses TRBV6-5 with TRBJ1-6, with no clear D. The CDR3 totals 15 residues. CDR1 is MNHEY and CDR2 is SVGAGI in the germline V gene. V shed 0 bases and J shed 10 bases, with 13 bases lying between them. DNA for the CDR3: TGTGCCAGCAGTTACTCGCCGATCGTAAGATCACCCCTCCACTTT. This codes for CASSYSPIVRSPLHF.